Listed below are T cell receptor beta chains from one sample, sequenced in a study of T cells after yellow fever vaccination. TCRdb analysed the 5' RACE reads with MiXCR anew, one entry per CDR3 protein. The sample carries roughly 150,000 distinct CDR3 sequences, 6.6% recorded once. Source: CD4+ T cells sorted from PBMCs, taken 10 days after the yellow fever booster vaccination. The source is a man aged 30 to 39 who received the YFV17D yellow fever vaccine. Each CDR3 is given with its conserved first and last residue. The order of the fields is V gene, D gene, clone size, CDR3 protein. A D gene is named only where the DNA matches it firmly. Not all rows give a size; the values are once, few, many and, for expanded clones, a class.

V gene: TRBV6-5
D gene: -
clone size: many
CDR3 protein: CASSYGQGRGVNGNEKLFF

V gene: TRBV24-1
D gene: -
clone size: many
CDR3 protein: CATSDSSTTVTGELFF

V gene: TRBV7-2
D gene: -
clone size: many
CDR3 protein: CASSLNQAGTDYF

V gene: TRBV5-1
D gene: TRBD2
clone size: many
CDR3 protein: CASSEGTTNNEQFF

V gene: TRBV19
D gene: TRBD2
clone size: many
CDR3 protein: CASSITSGRAHEQFF

V gene: TRBV6-2/TRBV6-3
D gene: -
clone size: many
CDR3 protein: CASSLDYYNEQFF

V gene: TRBV12-3/TRBV12-4
D gene: -
clone size: many
CDR3 protein: CASSLQFNQPQHF

V gene: TRBV20-1
D gene: -
clone size: -
CDR3 protein: CSARSGKNTEAFF

V gene: TRBV20-1
D gene: TRBD2
clone size: many
CDR3 protein: CSAISGRETQYF

V gene: TRBV12-3/TRBV12-4
D gene: TRBD1
clone size: few
CDR3 protein: CASSALQGAGNQPQHF

V gene: TRBV6-5
D gene: -
clone size: few
CDR3 protein: CASSYAEDQPQHF

V gene: TRBV9
D gene: -
clone size: many
CDR3 protein: CASSVAMVATVNTGELFF

V gene: TRBV19
D gene: TRBD2
clone size: many
CDR3 protein: CASSSTSGSRQETQYF

V gene: TRBV5-5
D gene: TRBD2
clone size: -
CDR3 protein: CASNSPGLAGSPQETQYF

V gene: TRBV10-3
D gene: TRBD1
clone size: many
CDR3 protein: CAIRGDSAYEQYF

V gene: TRBV21-1
D gene: -
clone size: many
CDR3 protein: CASSTRGLGSYEQYF

V gene: TRBV30
D gene: -
clone size: many
CDR3 protein: CAWSRSRDSPLHF

V gene: TRBV7-9
D gene: -
clone size: many
CDR3 protein: CASSADQVSYEQYF

V gene: TRBV28
D gene: -
clone size: many
CDR3 protein: CASREAYEQYF

V gene: TRBV7-9
D gene: -
clone size: many
CDR3 protein: CASSNLGAGSYNEQFF

V gene: TRBV28
D gene: -
clone size: few
CDR3 protein: CASSKLSGRSSYEQYF

V gene: TRBV20-1
D gene: TRBD2
clone size: many
CDR3 protein: CSARTGTSAYNEQFF

V gene: TRBV2
D gene: TRBD1
clone size: many
CDR3 protein: CASSQGQGPYGYTF

V gene: TRBV18
D gene: TRBD1
clone size: many
CDR3 protein: CASSLGQGSEQFF

V gene: TRBV5-1
D gene: -
clone size: many
CDR3 protein: CASSPGAAFQETQYF

V gene: TRBV6-2/TRBV6-3
D gene: TRBD1
clone size: many
CDR3 protein: CASSPGQSPDEQFF